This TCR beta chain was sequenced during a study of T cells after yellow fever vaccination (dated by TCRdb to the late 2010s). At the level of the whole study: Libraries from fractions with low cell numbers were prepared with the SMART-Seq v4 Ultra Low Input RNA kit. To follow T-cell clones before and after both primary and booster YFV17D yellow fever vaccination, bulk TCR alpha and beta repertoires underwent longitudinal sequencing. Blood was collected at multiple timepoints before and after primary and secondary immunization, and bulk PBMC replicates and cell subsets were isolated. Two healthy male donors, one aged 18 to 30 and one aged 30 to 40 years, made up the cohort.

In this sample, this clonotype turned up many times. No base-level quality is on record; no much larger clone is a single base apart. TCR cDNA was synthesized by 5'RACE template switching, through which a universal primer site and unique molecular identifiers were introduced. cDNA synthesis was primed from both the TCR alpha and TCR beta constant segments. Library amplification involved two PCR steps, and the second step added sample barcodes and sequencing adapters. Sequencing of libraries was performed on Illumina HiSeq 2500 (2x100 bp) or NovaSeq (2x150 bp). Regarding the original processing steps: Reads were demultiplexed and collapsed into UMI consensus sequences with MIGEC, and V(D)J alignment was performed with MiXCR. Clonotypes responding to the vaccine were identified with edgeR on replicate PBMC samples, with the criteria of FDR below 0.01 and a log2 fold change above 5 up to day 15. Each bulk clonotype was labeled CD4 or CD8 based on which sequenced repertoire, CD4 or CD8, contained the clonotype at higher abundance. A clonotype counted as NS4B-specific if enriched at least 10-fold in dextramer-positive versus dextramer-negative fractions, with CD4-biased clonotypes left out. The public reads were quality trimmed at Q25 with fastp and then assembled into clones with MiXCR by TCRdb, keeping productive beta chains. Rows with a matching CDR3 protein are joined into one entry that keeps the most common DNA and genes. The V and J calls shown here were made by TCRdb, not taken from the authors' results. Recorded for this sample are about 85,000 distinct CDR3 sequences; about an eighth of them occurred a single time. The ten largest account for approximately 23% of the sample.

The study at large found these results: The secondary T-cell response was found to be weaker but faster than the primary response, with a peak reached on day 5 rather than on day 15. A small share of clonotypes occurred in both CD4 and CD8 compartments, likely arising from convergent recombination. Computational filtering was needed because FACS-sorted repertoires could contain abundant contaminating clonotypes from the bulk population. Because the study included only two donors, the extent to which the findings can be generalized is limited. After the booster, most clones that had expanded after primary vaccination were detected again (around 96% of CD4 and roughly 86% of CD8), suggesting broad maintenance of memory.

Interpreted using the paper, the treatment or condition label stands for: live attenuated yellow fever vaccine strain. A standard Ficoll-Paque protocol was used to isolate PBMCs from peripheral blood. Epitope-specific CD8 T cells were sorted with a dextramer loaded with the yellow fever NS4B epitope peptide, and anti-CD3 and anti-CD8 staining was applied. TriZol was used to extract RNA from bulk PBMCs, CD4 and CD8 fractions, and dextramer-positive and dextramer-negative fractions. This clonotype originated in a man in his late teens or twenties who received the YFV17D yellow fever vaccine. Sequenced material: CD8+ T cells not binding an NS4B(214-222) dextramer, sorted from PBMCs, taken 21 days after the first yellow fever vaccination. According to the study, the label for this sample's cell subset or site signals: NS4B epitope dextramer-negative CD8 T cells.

The nucleotides read TGCGCCAGCAGCTTGGCCCCAGGGAAATACGAGCAGTACTTC. Translated, it reads CASSLAPGKYEQYF. The rearrangement combines TRBV5-1 with TRBJ2-7, and the D gene may be TRBD1, 5 bases matching. V and J lose 0 bases and 4 bases, and a span of 11 bases separates them. The CDR3 covers 14 residues, taking in both the cysteine and the phenylalanine. The CDR3 DNA has 42 bases and is translated from base 1. Via the germline V gene, CDR1 is SGHRS and CDR2 YFSETQ.